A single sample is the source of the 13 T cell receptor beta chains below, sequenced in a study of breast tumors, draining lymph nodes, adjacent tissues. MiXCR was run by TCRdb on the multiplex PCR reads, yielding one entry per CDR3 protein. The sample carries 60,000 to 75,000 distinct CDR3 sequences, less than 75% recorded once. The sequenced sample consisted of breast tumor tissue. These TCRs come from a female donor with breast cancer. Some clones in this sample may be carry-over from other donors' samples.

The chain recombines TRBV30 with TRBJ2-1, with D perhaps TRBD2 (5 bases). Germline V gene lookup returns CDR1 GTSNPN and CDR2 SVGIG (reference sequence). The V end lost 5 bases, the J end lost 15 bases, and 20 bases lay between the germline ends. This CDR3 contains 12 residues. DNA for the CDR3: TGTGCCTGGGATGCCCGGTGGGGTGGGAGGTTCTTC. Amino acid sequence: CAWDARWGGRFF.

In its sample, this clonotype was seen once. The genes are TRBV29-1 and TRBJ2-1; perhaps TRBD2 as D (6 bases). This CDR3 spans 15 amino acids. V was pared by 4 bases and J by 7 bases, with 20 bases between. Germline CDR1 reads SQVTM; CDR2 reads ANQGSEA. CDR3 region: CSVGLGQGGWNEQFF. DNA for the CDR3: TGCAGCGTTGGGCTAGGTCAGGGAGGTTGGAATGAGCAGTTCTTC.

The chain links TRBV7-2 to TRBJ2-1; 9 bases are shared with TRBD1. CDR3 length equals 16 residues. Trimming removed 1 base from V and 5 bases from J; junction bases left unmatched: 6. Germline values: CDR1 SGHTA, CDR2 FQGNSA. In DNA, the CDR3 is TGTGCCAGCAGCTTAGAAAGGACAGGGGCGAACAATGAGCAGTTCTTC. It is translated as CASSLERTGANNEQFF.

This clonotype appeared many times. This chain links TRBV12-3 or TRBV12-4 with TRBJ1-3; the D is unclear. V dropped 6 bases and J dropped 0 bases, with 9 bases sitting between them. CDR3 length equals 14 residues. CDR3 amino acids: CASRIDNSGNTIYF. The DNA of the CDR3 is TGTGCCAGCAGAATAGACAACTCTGGAAACACCATATATTTT.

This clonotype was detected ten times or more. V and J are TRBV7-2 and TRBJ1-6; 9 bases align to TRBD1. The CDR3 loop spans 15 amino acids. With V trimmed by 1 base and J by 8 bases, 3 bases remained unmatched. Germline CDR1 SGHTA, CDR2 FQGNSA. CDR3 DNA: TGTGCCAGCAGCTTAGAGGGACAGGGATATTCACCCCTCCACTTT. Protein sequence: CASSLEGQGYSPLHF.

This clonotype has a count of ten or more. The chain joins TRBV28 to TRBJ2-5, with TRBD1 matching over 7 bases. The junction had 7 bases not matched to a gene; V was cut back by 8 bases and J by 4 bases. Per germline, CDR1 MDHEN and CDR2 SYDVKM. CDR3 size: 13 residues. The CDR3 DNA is TGTGCCAGCGGTCGGACAGGAAGAGAGACCCAGTACTTC. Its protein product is CASGRTGRETQYF.

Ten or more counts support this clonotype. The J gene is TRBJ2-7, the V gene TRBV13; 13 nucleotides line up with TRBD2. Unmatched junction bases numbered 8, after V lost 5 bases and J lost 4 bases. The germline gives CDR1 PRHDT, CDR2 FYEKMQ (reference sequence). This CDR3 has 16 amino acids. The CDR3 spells CASSPYGLAGVYEQYF. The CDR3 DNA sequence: TGTGCCAGCAGCCCTTATGGACTAGCGGGAGTGTACGAGCAGTACTTC.

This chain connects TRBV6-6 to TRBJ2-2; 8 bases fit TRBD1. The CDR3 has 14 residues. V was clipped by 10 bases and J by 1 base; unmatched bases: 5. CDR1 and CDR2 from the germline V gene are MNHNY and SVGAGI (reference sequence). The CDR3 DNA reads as TGTGCCATCAATGGACAGGGGAACACCGGGGAGCTGTTTTTT. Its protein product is CAINGQGNTGELFF.

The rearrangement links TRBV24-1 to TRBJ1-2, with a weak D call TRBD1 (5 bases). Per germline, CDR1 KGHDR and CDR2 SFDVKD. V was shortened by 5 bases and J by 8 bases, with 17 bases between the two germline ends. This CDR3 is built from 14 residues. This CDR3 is CATSASGALLGYTF. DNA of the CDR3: TGTGCCACCAGTGCCTCCGGGGCCCTCTTGGGCTACACCTTC.

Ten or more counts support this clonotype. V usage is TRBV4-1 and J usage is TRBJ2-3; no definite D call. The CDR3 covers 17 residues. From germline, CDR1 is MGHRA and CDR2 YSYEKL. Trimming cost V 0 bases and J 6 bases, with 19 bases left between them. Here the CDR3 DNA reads TGCGCCAGCAGCCAAGATGGGTGGCTTACAGTGGGGGATACGCAGTATTTT. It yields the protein CASSQDGWLTVGDTQYF.

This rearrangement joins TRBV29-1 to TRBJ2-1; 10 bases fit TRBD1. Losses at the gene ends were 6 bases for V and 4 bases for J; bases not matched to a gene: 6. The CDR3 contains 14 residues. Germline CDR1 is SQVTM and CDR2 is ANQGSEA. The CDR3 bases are TGCAGCGTGGGACAGGGGCTTGGGTACAATGAGCAGTTCTTC. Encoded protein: CSVGQGLGYNEQFF.

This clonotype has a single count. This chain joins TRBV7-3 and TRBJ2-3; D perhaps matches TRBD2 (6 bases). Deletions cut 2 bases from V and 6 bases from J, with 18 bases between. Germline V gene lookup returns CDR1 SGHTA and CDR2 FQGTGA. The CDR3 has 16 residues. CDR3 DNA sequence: TGTGCCAGCAGCTTAGCCTTCGGAGGGCCAGGTGATACGCAGTATTTT. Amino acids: CASSLAFGGPGDTQYF.

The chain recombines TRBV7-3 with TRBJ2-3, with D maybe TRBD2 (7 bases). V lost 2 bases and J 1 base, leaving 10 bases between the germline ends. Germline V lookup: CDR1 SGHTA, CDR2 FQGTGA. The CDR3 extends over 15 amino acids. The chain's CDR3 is CASSLAGAGTDTQYF. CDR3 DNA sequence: TGTGCCAGCAGCTTAGCGGGGGCGGGCACAGATACGCAGTATTTT.